Presented here are 10 T cell receptor beta chains from one specimen sequenced in a study of shared clonotypes between healthy human individuals. Assay: immunoSEQ multiplex PCR; the TCRdb copy retains only in-frame clones and omits some. Altogether roughly 1,500,000 clones are present, roughly 98% being singletons, with the ten largest covering roughly 0.42%. Sequencing was carried out using naive CD4+ T cells sorted from blood. Described subset: CD45RA+ positively selected. All receptors derive from a man aged 25 to 45 in good health.

The gene calls are TRBV18 and TRBJ2-1; 10 bases match TRBD1. After removal of 2 bases from V and 9 bases from J, the junction contained 4 bases not matched to a gene. Germline values: CDR1 KGHSH, CDR2 LQKENI. The CDR3 loop spans 14 amino acids. CDR3 in DNA: TGTGCCAGCTCACCAACGACAGGGGGCAGTGAGCAGTTCTTC. Translating gives CASSPTTGGSEQFF.

In DNA form, the CDR3 reads TGCGCCAGCAGCTTGAGGCCTAGCGGACGATACAATGAGCAGTTCTTC. It codes for CASSLRPSGRYNEQFF. The rearrangement uses TRBV5-1 and TRBJ2-1; TRBD2 matches 7 bases. Germline CDR1 is SGHRS and CDR2 is YFSETQ. Trimming cost V 1 base and J 4 bases; bases outside gene matches: 8. This CDR3 is built from 16 residues.

V gene TRBV29-1 combines with J gene TRBJ1-2; a possible D gene is TRBD1 (5 bases). The CDR3 runs to 14 residues. V lost 5 bases, J lost 2 bases, and 15 bases lay in between. Germline assignment: CDR1 SQVTM and CDR2 ANQGSEA. The CDR3 sequence: CSVQARDGNYGYTF. For the CDR3, the DNA is TGCAGCGTTCAAGCCCGGGACGGGAACTATGGCTACACCTTC.

The chain has TRBV19 and TRBJ1-4, with 7 bases lining up with TRBD1. The CDR3 runs to 14 residues. J was trimmed by 6 bases and V by 8 bases; bases with no gene match: 9. Germline V CDR1 and CDR2: LNHDA, SQIVND (reference sequence). The CDR3 here is CASSTTGRDEKLFF. In DNA form, the CDR3 reads TGTGCCAGTTCCACGACAGGGAGGGATGAAAAACTGTTTTTT.

The chain uses TRBV11-3 and TRBJ2-7; TRBD1 matches 8 bases. V trimming: 6 bases; J trimming: 3 bases; junction bases outside the gene matches: 4. This CDR3 region has 13 residues. CDR1 SGHNT and CDR2 YENEEA come from the germline V gene. The CDR3 protein is CASSWTGNYEQYF. CDR3 DNA sequence: TGTGCCAGCAGTTGGACAGGGAACTACGAGCAGTACTTC.

On this clone itself: Additional DNA sequences in this sample encode the identical CDR3. CDR3 loop: CASSLRRGTDTQYF. Here the CDR3 DNA reads TGTGCCAGCAGCTTGAGGCGGGGCACAGATACGCAGTATTTT. The V and J genes are TRBV5-6 and TRBJ2-3; D perhaps matches TRBD2 (5 bases). This CDR3 comprises 14 residues. With 1 base removed from V and 1 base from J, the gap between germline ends came to 7 bases. Per germline, CDR1 SGHDT and CDR2 YYEEEE.

The chain combines TRBV7-9 with TRBJ2-1; D is tentatively TRBD1 or TRBD2 (5 bases each). V was shortened by 8 bases and J by 9 bases, with 17 bases between the two germline ends. CDR3 length equals 13 residues. Germline CDR1 is SEHNR and CDR2 is FQNEAQ (reference sequence). CDR3 loop: CASDVGTGFEQFF. CDR3 in DNA: TGTGCCAGCGACGTAGGGACCGGATTTGAGCAGTTCTTC.

About this clone: Other nucleotide sequences in the sample specify the same CDR3. The chain couples TRBV5-1 to TRBJ2-3; D is uncertain. V lost 0 bases and J lost 0, with 8 bases in between. Germline V gene sequence: CDR1 SGHRS, CDR2 YFSETQ. The length of the CDR3 is 15 residues. The CDR3 DNA follows: TGCGCCAGCAGCTTGGGGGGTCCTAGCACAGATACGCAGTATTTT. This sequence encodes CASSLGGPSTDTQYF.

The V gene is TRBV28, the J gene TRBJ1-1; a weak D match, TRBD1 (6 bases). Germline V lookup: CDR1 MDHEN, CDR2 SYDVKM. The V end lost 8 bases, the J end lost 4 bases, and 17 bases lay between the germline ends. The length of the CDR3 is 14 residues. The CDR3, as DNA: TGTGCCAGCGGAAAAGGGGGTTGGGGCACTGAAGCTTTCTTT. Its translation is CASGKGGWGTEAFF.

The chain recombines TRBV4-1 with TRBJ2-3; D gene ambiguous. Deletions cut 4 bases from V and 5 bases from J, with 10 bases between. The germline V gene encodes CDR1 MGHRA and CDR2 YSYEKL. This CDR3 comprises 13 residues. The chain's CDR3 is CASSLNLGDTQYF. The CDR3 nucleotides are TGCGCCAGCAGCCTTAACTTGGGAGATACGCAGTATTTT.